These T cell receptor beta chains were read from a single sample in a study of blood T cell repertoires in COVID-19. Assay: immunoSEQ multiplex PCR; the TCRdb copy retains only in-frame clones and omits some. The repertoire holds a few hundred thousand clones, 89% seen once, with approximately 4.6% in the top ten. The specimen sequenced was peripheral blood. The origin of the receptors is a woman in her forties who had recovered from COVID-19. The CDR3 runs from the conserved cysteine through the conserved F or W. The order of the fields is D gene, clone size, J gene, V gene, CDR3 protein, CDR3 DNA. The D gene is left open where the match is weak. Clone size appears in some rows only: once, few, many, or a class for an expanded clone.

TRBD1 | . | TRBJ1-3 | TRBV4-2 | CASSQRGQGTPGTIYF | TGTGCCAGCAGCCAACGAGGACAGGGGACGCCGGGCACCATATATTTT
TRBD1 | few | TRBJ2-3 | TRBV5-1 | CASSEQGQGSTDTQYF | TGCGCCAGCAGTGAACAGGGACAGGGGTCAACAGATACGCAGTATTTT
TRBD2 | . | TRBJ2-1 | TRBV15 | CATSRAQTSGIAGEQFF | TGTGCCACCAGCAGAGCCCAGACTAGCGGAATAGCAGGTGAGCAGTTCTTC
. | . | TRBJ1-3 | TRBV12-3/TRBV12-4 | CASSPTGNTIYF | TGTGCCAGCAGTCCAACTGGAAACACCATATATTTT
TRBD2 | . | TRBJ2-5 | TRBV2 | CASSVSGETQYF | TGTGCCAGCAGTGTTAGCGGGGAGACCCAGTACTTC
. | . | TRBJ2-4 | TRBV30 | CAWSGTENIQYF | TGTGCCTGGAGTGGGACAGAAAACATTCAGTACTTC
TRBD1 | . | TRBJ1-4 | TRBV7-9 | CASSFWDRDNEKLFF | TGTGCCAGCAGCTTCTGGGACAGGGACAATGAAAAACTGTTTTTT
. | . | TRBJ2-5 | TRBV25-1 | CASSEYGAGGETQYF | TGTGCCAGCAGTGAATACGGTGCGGGCGGGGAGACCCAGTACTTC
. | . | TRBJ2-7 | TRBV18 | CASSQQGSREQYF | TGTGCCAGCTCGCAGCAGGGTTCTCGCGAGCAGTACTTC
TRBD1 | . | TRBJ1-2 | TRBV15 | CATRRGQGGYTF | TGTGCCACCAGACGCGGACAGGGTGGCTACACCTTC
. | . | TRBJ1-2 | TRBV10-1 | CASSESAGYGYTF | TGCGCCAGCAGTGAGTCGGCAGGCTATGGCTACACCTTC
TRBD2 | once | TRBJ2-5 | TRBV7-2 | CASSLVLAGGRETQYF | TGTGCCAGCAGCTTAGTGCTAGCGGGGGGGCGAGAGACCCAGTACTTC
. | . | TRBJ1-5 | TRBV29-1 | CSVGDTRNNQPQHF | TGCAGCGTGGGGGACACCCGGAACAATCAGCCCCAGCATTTT
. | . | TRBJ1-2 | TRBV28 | CASSSLGRYGYTF | TGTGCCAGCAGTTCTCTAGGCCGCTATGGCTACACCTTC
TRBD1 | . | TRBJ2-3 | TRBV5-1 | CASSLVWDRVRDTQYF | TGCGCCAGCAGCTTGGTTTGGGACAGAGTAAGAGATACGCAGTATTTT
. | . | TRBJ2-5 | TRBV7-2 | CASNLGAGQQETQYF | TGTGCCAGCAACTTGGGGGCAGGGCAACAAGAGACCCAGTACTTC